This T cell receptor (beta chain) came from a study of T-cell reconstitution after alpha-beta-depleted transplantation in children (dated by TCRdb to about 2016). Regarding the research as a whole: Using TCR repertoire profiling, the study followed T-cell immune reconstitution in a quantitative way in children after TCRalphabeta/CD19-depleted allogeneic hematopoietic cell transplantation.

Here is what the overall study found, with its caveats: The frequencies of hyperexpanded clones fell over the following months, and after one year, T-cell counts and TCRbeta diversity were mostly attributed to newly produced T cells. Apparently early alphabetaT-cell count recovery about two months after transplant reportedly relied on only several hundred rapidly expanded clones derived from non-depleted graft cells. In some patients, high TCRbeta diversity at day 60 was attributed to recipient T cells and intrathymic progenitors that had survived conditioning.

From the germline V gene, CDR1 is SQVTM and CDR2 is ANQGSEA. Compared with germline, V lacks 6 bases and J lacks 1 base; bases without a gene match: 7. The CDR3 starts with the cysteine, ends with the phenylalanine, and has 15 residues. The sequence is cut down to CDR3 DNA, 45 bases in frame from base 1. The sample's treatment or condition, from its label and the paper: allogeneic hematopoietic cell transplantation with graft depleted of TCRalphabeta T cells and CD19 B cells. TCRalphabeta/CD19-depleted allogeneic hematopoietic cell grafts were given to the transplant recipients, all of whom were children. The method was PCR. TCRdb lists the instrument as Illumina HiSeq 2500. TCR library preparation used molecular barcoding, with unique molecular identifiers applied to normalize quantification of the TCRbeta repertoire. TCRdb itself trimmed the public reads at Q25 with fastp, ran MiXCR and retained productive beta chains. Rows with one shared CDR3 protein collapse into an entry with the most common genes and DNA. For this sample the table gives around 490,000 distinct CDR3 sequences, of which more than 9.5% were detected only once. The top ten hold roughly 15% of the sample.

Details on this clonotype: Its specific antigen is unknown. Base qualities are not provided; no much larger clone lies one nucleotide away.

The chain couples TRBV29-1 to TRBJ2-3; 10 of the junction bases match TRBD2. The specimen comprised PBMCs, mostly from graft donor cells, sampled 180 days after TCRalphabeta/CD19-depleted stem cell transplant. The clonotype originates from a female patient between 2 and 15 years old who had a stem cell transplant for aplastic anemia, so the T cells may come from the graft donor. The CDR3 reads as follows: CSVYGTSARTDTQYF. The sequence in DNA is TGCAGCGTGTACGGGACTAGCGCCCGCACAGATACGCAGTATTTT.